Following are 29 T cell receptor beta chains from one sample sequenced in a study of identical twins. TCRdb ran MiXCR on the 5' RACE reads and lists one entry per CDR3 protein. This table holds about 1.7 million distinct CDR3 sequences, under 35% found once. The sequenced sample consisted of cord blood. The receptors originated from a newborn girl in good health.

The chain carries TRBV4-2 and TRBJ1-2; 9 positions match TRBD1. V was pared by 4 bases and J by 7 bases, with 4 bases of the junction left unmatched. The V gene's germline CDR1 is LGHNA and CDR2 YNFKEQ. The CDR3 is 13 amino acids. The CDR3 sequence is CASSRDRAFGYTF. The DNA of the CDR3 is TGTGCCAGCAGCCGGGACAGGGCTTTTGGCTACACCTTC.

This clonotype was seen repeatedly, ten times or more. CDR3 bases: TGTGCCAGCAGTAGCCTAGAGTACAGGGCGGATGGCTACACCTTC. This sequence encodes CASSSLEYRADGYTF. The gene calls are TRBV12-3 or TRBV12-4 and TRBJ1-2; TRBD1 might be the D (6 bases). This CDR3 is 15 amino acids long. Trimming took off 5 bases at V and 6 bases at J, with 19 bases between the two ends.

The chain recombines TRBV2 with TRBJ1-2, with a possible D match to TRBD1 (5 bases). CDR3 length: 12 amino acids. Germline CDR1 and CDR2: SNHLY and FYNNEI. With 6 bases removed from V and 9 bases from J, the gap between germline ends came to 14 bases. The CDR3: CASRTNRPSYTF. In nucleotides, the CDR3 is TGTGCCAGCAGGACAAACAGGCCAAGCTACACCTTC. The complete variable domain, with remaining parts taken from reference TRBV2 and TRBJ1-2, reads EPEVTQTPSHQVTQMGQEVILRCVPISNHLYFYWYRQILGQKVEFLVSFYNNEISEKSEIFDDQFSVERPDGSNFTLKIRSTKLEDSAMYFCASRTNRPSYTFGSGTRLTVV.

The CDR3 coding sequence is TGTGCCAGCACCCCACTTGACAGGGGAGATGCTTTCTTT. It encodes CASTPLDRGDAFF. The rearrangement joins TRBV7-9 to TRBJ1-1; 8 positions match TRBD1. V lost 7 bases, J lost 11 bases, and 12 bases stayed unmatched. CDR3 size: 13 residues. Germline lookup yields CDR1 SEHNR and CDR2 FQNEAQ (reference sequence). The full variable domain, completed using reference TRBV7-9 and TRBJ1-1, is DTGVSQNPRHKITKRGQNVTFRCDPISEHNRLYWYRQTLGQGPEFLTYFQNEAQLEKSRLLSDRFSAERPKGSFSTLEIQRTEQGDSAMYLCASTPLDRGDAFFGQGTRLTVV.

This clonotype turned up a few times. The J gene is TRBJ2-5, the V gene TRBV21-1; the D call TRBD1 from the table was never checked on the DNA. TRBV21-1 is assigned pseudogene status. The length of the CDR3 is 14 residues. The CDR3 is CASSKSGGQETQYF. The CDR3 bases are TGTGCCAGCAGCAAATCAGGGGGCCAAGAGACCCAGTACTTC.

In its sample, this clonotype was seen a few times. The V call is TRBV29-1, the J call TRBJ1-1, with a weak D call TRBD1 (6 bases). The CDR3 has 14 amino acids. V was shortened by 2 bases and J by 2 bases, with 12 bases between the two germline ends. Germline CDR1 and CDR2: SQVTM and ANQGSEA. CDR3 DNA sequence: TGCAGCGTTGAACCGACAGGTTTTAACACTGAAGCTTTCTTT. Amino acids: CSVEPTGFNTEAFF.

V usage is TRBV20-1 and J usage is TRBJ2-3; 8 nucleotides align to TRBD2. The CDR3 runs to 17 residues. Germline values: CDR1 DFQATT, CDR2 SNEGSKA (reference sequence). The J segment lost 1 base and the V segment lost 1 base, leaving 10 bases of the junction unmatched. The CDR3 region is CSARGGFGTRGTDTQYF. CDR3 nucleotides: TGCAGTGCTAGAGGGGGTTTCGGGACTAGGGGCACAGATACGCAGTATTTT.

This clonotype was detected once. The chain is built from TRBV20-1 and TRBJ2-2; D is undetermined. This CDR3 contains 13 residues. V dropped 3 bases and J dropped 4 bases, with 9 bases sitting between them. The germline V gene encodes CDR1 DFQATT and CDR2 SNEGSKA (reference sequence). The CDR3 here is CSASYWSTGELFF. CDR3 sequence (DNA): TGCAGTGCTAGTTATTGGAGCACCGGGGAGCTGTTTTTT.

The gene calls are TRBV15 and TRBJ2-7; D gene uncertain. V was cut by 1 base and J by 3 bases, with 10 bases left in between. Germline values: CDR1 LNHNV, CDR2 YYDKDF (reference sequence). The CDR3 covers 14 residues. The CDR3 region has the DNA TGTGCCACCAGCAGAGTAAAAGGTAGCTACGAGCAGTACTTC. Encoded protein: CATSRVKGSYEQYF.

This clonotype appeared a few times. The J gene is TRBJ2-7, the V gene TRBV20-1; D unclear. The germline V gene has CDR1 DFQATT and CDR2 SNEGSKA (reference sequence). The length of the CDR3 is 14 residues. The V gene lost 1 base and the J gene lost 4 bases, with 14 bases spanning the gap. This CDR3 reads CSARGDHALYEQYF. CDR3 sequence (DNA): TGCAGTGCTAGAGGCGATCACGCCCTTTACGAGCAGTACTTC.

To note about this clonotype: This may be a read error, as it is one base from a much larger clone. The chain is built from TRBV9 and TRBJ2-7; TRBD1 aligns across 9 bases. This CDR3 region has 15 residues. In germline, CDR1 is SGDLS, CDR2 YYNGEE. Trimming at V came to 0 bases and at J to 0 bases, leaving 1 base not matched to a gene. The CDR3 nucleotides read TGTGCCAGCAGCGTAGGGACAGGGGCCTCCTACGAGCAGTACTTC. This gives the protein CASSVGTGASYEQYF.

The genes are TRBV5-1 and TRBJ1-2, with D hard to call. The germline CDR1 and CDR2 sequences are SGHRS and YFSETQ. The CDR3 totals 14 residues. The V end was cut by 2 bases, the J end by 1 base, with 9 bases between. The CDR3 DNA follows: TGCGCCAGCAGCTTCTTGACGGTTAACTATGGCTACACCTTC. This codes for CASSFLTVNYGYTF.

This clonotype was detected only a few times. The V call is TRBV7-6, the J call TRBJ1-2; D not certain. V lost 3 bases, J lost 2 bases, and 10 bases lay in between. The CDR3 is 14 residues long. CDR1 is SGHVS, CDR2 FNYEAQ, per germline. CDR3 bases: TGTGCCAGCAGCTTGGGGAACCGGAACTATGGCTACACCTTC. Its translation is CASSLGNRNYGYTF.

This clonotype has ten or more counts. CDR3 protein: CASSRQADYGYTF. CDR3 nucleotides: TGTGCCAGCAGCAGACAGGCAGACTATGGCTACACCTTC. V gene TRBV11-2 combines with J gene TRBJ1-2; weak D call: TRBD1 (6 bases). This CDR3 is 13 amino acids long. Germline V gives CDR1 SGHAT, CDR2 FQNNGV. V shed 5 bases and J shed 3 bases, with 10 bases lying between them.

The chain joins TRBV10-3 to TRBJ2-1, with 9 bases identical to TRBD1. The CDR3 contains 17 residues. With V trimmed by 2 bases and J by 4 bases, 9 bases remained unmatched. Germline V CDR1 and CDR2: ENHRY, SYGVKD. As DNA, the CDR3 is TGTGCCATCAGTGAGGTTCTCCGGGACAGGGTATACAATGAGCAGTTCTTC. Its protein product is CAISEVLRDRVYNEQFF.

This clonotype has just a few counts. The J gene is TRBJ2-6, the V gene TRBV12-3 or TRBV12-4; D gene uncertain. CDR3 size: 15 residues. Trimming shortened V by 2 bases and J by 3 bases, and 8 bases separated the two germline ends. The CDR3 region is CASSLQAHGANVLTF. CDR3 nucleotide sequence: TGTGCCAGCAGTTTACAGGCACATGGGGCCAACGTCCTGACTTTC.

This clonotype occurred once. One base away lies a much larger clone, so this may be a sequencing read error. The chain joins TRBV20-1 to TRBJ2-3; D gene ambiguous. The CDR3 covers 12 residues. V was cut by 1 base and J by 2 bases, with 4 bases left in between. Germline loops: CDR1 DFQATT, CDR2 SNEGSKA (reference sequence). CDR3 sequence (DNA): TGCAGTGCTAGAGCTACCACAGATACGCAGTATTTT. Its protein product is CSARATTDTQYF.

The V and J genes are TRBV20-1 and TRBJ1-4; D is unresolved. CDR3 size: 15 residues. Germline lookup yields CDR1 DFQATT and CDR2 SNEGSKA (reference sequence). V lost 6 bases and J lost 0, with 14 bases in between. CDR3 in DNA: TGCAGTGCCCGGAAGACGATTGCAACTAATGAAAAACTGTTTTTT. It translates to CSARKTIATNEKLFF.

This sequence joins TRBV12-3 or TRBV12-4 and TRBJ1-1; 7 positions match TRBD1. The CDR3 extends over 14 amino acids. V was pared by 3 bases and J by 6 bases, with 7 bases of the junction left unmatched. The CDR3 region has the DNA TGTGCCAGCAGTTTCGGGGACAGAGCCGCTGAAGCTTTCTTT. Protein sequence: CASSFGDRAAEAFF.

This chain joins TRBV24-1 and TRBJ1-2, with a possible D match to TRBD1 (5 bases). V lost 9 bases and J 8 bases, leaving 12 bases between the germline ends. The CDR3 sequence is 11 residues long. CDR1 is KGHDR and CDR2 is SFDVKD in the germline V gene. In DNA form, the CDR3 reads TGTGCCACCTCAGGGTTCGAGGGCTACACCTTC. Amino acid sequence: CATSGFEGYTF.

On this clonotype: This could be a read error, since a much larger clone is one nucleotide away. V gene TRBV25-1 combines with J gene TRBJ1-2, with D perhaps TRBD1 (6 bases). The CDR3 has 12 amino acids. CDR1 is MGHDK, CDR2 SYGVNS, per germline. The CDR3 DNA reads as TGTGCCAGCAGTGAATGGGGGCTTGGCTGCACCTTC. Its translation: CASSEWGLGCTF.

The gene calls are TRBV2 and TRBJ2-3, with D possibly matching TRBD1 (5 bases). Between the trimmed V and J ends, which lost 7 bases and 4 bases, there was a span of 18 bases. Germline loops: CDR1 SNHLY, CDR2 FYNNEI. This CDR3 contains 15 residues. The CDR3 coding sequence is TGTGCCAGCATGGTCAGGGCCGTCACCGCAGATACGCAGTATTTT. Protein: CASMVRAVTADTQYF.

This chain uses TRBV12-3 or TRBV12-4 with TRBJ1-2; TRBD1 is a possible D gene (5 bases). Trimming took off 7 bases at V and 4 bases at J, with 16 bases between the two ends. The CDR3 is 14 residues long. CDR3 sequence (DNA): TGTGCCAGCACCCGACAGCTTCTTAGCTATGGCTACACCTTC. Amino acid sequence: CASTRQLLSYGYTF.

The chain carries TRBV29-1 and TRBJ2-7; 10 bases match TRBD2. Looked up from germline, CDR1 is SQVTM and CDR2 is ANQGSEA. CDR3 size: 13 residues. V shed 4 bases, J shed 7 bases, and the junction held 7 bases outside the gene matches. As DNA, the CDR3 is TGCAGCGTTGTGGCTAGCGGGGGCAATGAGCAGTACTTC. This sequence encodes CSVVASGGNEQYF.

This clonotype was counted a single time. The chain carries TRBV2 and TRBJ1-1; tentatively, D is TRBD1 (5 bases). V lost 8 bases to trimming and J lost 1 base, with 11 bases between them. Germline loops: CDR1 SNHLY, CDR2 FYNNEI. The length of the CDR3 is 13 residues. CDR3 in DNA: TGTGCCAGCGCCGACACAGGGAACACTGAAGCTTTCTTT. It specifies CASADTGNTEAFF.

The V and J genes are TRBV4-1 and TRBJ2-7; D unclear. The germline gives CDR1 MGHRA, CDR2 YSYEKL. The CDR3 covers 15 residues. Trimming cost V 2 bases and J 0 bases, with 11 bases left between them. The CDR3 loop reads CASSQTPHSSYEQYF. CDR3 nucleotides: TGCGCCAGCAGCCAAACGCCCCACAGCTCCTACGAGCAGTACTTC.

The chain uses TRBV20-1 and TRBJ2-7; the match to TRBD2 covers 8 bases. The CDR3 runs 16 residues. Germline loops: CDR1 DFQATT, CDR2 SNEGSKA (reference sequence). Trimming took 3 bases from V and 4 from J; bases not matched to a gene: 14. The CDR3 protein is CSARSLGSGDLYEQYF. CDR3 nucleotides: TGCAGTGCTAGGTCGCTTGGTAGCGGGGATTTGTACGAGCAGTACTTC.

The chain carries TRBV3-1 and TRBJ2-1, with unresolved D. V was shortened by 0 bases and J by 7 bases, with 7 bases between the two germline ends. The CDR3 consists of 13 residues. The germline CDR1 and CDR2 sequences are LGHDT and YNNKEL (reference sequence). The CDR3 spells CASSQDALNEQFF. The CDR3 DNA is TGTGCCAGCAGCCAAGATGCCTTAAATGAGCAGTTCTTC.

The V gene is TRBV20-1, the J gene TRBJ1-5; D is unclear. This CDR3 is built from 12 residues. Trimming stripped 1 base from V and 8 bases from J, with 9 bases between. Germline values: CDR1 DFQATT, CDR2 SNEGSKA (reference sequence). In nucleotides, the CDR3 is TGCAGTGCTAGAGGAGTGCCGGAGCCCCAGCATTTT. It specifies CSARGVPEPQHF.